This is a list of T cell receptor beta chains from one sample in a study of shared clonotypes between healthy human individuals. The repertoire was sequenced with immunoSEQ multiplex PCR; TCRdb's copy has only in-frame clones and lacks some. The sample includes approximately 500,000 clones, 81% seen only once; the top ten take about an eighth. Sequenced: PBMCs. The receptors derive from a woman aged 40 to 50 in good health. Some clones in this sample may be carry-over from other donors' samples. CDR3s include the opening cysteine and the closing phenylalanine or tryptophan. A D gene is named only where the DNA matches it firmly. Expanded clones are given a class, and other clones once, few, many or no size at all.

D,V,size,J,DNA,CDR3
-,TRBV7-8,-,TRBJ2-5,TGTGCCAGCAGCTCTGGACAGCAAGAGACCCAGTACTTC,CASSSGQQETQYF
-,TRBV18,few,TRBJ2-2,TGTGCCAGCTCAAGGGGAGTCACCGGGGAGCTGTTTTTT,CASSRGVTGELFF
-,TRBV18,-,TRBJ1-1,TGTGCCAGCTCAGACAGTATTTCTGGCACTGAAGCTTTCTTT,CASSDSISGTEAFF
-,TRBV5-1,-,TRBJ2-7,TGCGCCAGCAGCTTGGAGGGGCGATGGGACGAGCAGTACTTC,CASSLEGRWDEQYF
TRBD2,TRBV13,-,TRBJ2-7,TGTGCCAGCAGCCGCGGGGGTGGCTCCTACGAGCAGTACTTC,CASSRGGGSYEQYF
-,TRBV5-1,-,TRBJ2-2,TGCGCCAGCAGCCCCCCGTGGGTAAACACCGGGGAGCTGTTTTTT,CASSPPWVNTGELFF
-,TRBV19,-,TRBJ1-5,TGTGCCAGTAGCACCGTAGGACTAAACAATCAGCCCCAGCATTTT,CASSTVGLNNQPQHF
-,TRBV11-2,-,TRBJ1-1,TGTGCCAGCACCACGACAGGTTATACTGAAGCTTTCTTT,CASTTTGYTEAFF
TRBD1,TRBV29-1,-,TRBJ2-1,TGCAGCGCCGGGACAGCCTCCTACAATGAGCAGTTCTTC,CSAGTASYNEQFF
-,TRBV5-4,-,TRBJ1-5,TGTGCCAGCAGCTGGGACAATCAGCCCCAGCATTTT,CASSWDNQPQHF
-,TRBV15,-,TRBJ2-1,TGTGCCACCAGCAGCCCGGGAACGCGCTCCTACAATGAGCAGTTCTTC,CATSSPGTRSYNEQFF
-,TRBV28,-,TRBJ1-4,TGTGCCAGCATTAATGAGGGAGGGAGTGAAAAACTGTTTTTT,CASINEGGSEKLFF
-,TRBV6-1,few,TRBJ1-3,TGTGCCAGCAGTGAAGCGCCAGCCTCTGGAAACACCATATATTTT,CASSEAPASGNTIYF
-,TRBV27,-,TRBJ2-6,TGTGCCAGCAGTTTTTGGCGCGCTGGGGCCAACGTCCTGACTTTC,CASSFWRAGANVLTF
-,TRBV28,-,TRBJ1-2,TGTGCCAGCACGACCCGGACAGAATATGGCTACACCTTC,CASTTRTEYGYTF
TRBD1,TRBV7-3,-,TRBJ2-1,TGTGCCAGCAGCTCGGGACAGGGCAATGAGCAGTTCTTC,CASSSGQGNEQFF
TRBD1,TRBV9,-,TRBJ2-7,TGTGCCAGCAGCGTTTACCGGAGTGACAGGGCCTACGAGCAGTACTTC,CASSVYRSDRAYEQYF
TRBD1,TRBV19,-,TRBJ1-2,TGTGCCAGTAGTATGGGGACAGACTCTTATGGCTACACCTTC,CASSMGTDSYGYTF